These 27 T cell receptor beta chains came from one sample sequenced in a study of blood T cell repertoires in COVID-19. The table came from immunoSEQ multiplex PCR; TCRdb's copy has only in-frame clones and leaves some out. Here the sample spans fewer than 200,000 clones, approximately 91% being singletons. The specimen was peripheral blood. Every receptor here comes from a man in his late teens or twenties with COVID-19, enrolled during active disease.

The chain links TRBV27 to TRBJ1-5, with 9 bases that match TRBD1. Germline assignment: CDR1 MNHEY and CDR2 SMNVEV (reference sequence). Germline trimming cut 2 bases from V and 10 bases from J; bases unmatched to any gene: 9. The CDR3 spans 15 residues. CDR3: CASSLRGQGTRPQHF. The CDR3 region has the DNA TGTGCCAGCAGTTTACGGGGACAGGGAACGAGACCCCAGCATTTT.

This sequence joins TRBV7-8 and TRBJ2-1; no definite D call. Trimming shortened V by 0 bases and J by 0 bases, and 12 bases separated the two germline ends. The CDR3 spans 17 residues. Germline loops: CDR1 SGHVS, CDR2 FQNEAQ. The CDR3 spells CASSLARLLGSYNEQFF. CDR3 in DNA: TGTGCCAGCAGCTTAGCGCGGCTCCTCGGCTCCTACAATGAGCAGTTCTTC.

This chain connects TRBV28 to TRBJ1-5; 12 bases line up with TRBD1. The germline CDR1 and CDR2 sequences are MDHEN and SYDVKM. V gave up 8 bases and J gave up 1 base; unmatched junction bases: 18. The CDR3 is 20 residues long. This CDR3 is CASSSRDRGRVIESNQPQHF. In DNA form, the CDR3 reads TGTGCCAGCTCATCCCGGGACAGGGGGCGCGTAATTGAGAGCAATCAGCCCCAGCATTTT.

V gene TRBV10-3 combines with J gene TRBJ1-5; no clear D gene. From germline, CDR1 is ENHRY and CDR2 SYGVKD. V was clipped by 0 bases and J by 0 bases, with 6 bases between them. This CDR3 contains 15 residues. CDR3 coding DNA: TGTGCCATCAGTGAGTCGACTTCTAGCAATCAGCCCCAGCATTTT. Encoded protein: CAISESTSSNQPQHF.

This rearrangement joins TRBV6-6 to TRBJ1-1; D remains ambiguous. This CDR3 has 13 amino acids. V gave up 5 bases and J gave up 4 bases, with 11 bases separating them. Germline lookup yields CDR1 MNHNY and CDR2 SVGAGI (reference sequence). CDR3 bases: TGTGCCAGCAGTGGGAGGGAGAGCACTGAAGCTTTCTTT. It is translated as CASSGRESTEAFF.

This rearrangement joins TRBV7-7 to TRBJ2-3; D is possibly TRBD2 (5 bases). The CDR3 spans 15 residues. Between the trimmed V and J ends, which lost 1 base and 0 bases, there was a span of 8 bases. The germline gives CDR1 SSHAT, CDR2 FNYEAQ (reference sequence). The CDR3 bases are TGTGCCAGCAGCTTAGTTCCGGGGAGCACAGATACGCAGTATTTT. Residues: CASSLVPGSTDTQYF.

The V call is TRBV11-2, the J call TRBJ2-3; 8 nucleotides align to TRBD1. The CDR3 spans 15 residues. V lost 5 bases to trimming and J lost 3 bases; unmatched junction nucleotides: 7. Germline assignment: CDR1 SGHAT and CDR2 FQNNGV. For the CDR3, the DNA is TGTGCCAGCAGCCGTACAGGGGGTTGGACAGATACGCAGTATTTT. It translates to CASSRTGGWTDTQYF. Supplemented by reference TRBV11-2 and TRBJ2-3, the full variable domain reads EAGVAQSPRYKIIEKRQSVAFWCNPISGHATLYWYQQILGQGPKLLIQFQNNGVVDDSQLPKDRFSAERLKGVDSTLKIQPAKLEDSAVYLCASSRTGGWTDTQYFGPGTRLTVL.

The rearrangement links TRBV11-2 to TRBJ2-1, with 8 bases matching TRBD1. This CDR3 comprises 16 residues. V shed 5 bases and J 5 bases; nucleotides not matched to a gene: 11. Germline values: CDR1 SGHAT, CDR2 FQNNGV. For the CDR3, the DNA is TGTGCCAGCAGCCTGGGGCCCTTGGGACAGGACAATGAGCAGTTCTTC. It encodes CASSLGPLGQDNEQFF.

This chain joins TRBV21-1 and TRBJ1-3; the table's TRBD1 call for D was not verified on the DNA. TRBV21-1 has pseudogene status. This CDR3 is 16 amino acids long. The CDR3 DNA reads TGTGCCAGCAGCAAGTCCGCCAGGGGCGACGGAAACACCATATATTTT. Protein product: CASSKSARGDGNTIYF.

The chain links TRBV28 to TRBJ1-2; 8 bases match TRBD1. CDR3 length: 14 amino acids. Per the germline V gene, CDR1 is MDHEN and CDR2 is SYDVKM. V gave up 5 bases and J gave up 6 bases; unmatched junction bases: 8. The CDR3 spells CASSPRDRLDGYTF. CDR3 nucleotides: TGTGCCAGCAGTCCGCGGGACAGGTTGGATGGCTACACCTTC.

The rearrangement joins TRBV6-5 to TRBJ2-7, with D perhaps matching TRBD2 (6 bases). The CDR3 covers 12 residues. In germline, CDR1 is MNHEY, CDR2 SVGAGI. With 8 bases removed from V and 3 bases from J, the gap between germline ends came to 11 bases. The CDR3 DNA reads TGTGCCAGCGGACCCGGGGGCTACGAGCAGTACTTC. Residues: CASGPGGYEQYF.

The chain recombines TRBV28 with TRBJ1-2, with a weak D call TRBD1 (5 bases). Trimming removed 6 bases at V and 3 bases at J, with 14 bases between. This CDR3 spans 14 amino acids. CDR1 and CDR2 (germline): MDHEN, SYDVKM. CDR3 coding DNA: TGTGCCAGCAGCGACCCTGGACACTACTATGGCTACACCTTC. It is translated as CASSDPGHYYGYTF.

The chain uses TRBV4-3 and TRBJ2-3, with TRBD2 matching 8 bases. V gave up 1 base and J gave up 1 base; unmatched junction bases: 16. The CDR3 extends over 20 amino acids. Germline CDR1 LGHNA, CDR2 YSLEER. CDR3 region: CASSQGGQWAGGLRTDTQYF. Here the CDR3 DNA reads TGCGCCAGCAGCCAAGGAGGACAGTGGGCGGGAGGACTCCGCACAGATACGCAGTATTTT.

V and J are TRBV18 and TRBJ2-7; TRBD1 matches at 7 bases. V trimming: 4 bases; J trimming: 2 bases; junction bases outside the gene matches: 5. CDR1 is KGHSH, CDR2 LQKENI, per germline. This CDR3 spans 14 amino acids. The CDR3 DNA follows: TGTGCCAGCTCACTATCTCAGGGGGCCTACGAGCAGTACTTC. Amino acid sequence: CASSLSQGAYEQYF. Based on the CDR3 plus reference TRBV18 and TRBJ2-7, the full variable domain is NAGVMQNPRHLVRRRGQEARLRCSPMKGHSHVYWYRQLPEEGLKFMVYLQKENIIDESGMPKERFSAEFPKEGPSILRIQQVVRGDSAAYFCASSLSQGAYEQYFGPGTRLTVT.

The J gene is TRBJ1-1, the V gene TRBV11-2, with a tentative D call TRBD1 (5 bases). CDR1 is SGHAT and CDR2 is FQNNGV in the germline V gene. The CDR3 is 11 amino acids. V lost 5 bases and J 7 bases, leaving 8 bases between the germline ends. The CDR3 coding sequence is TGTGCCAGCAGCCCAGGGCTTGAAGCTTTCTTT. It encodes CASSPGLEAFF.

The chain employs TRBV13 and TRBJ2-7; 8 bases map to TRBD2. Germline V gene data show CDR1 as PRHDT and CDR2 as FYEKMQ (reference sequence). This CDR3 has 14 residues. Unmatched junction bases numbered 5, after V lost 4 bases and J lost 3 bases. CDR3 protein: CASSSGTSSYEQYF. The DNA for the CDR3 is TGTGCCAGCAGCTCTGGGACTAGTAGCTACGAGCAGTACTTC. The entire variable domain, with the rest obtained from reference TRBV13 and TRBJ2-7, is as follows: AAGVIQSPRHLIKEKRETATLKCYPIPRHDTVYWYQQGPGQDPQFLISFYEKMQSDKGSIPDRFSAQQFSDYHSELNMSSLELGDSALYFCASSSGTSSYEQYFGPGTRLTVT.

This sequence joins TRBV28 and TRBJ2-3; a possible D gene is TRBD1 (7 bases). V gave up 4 bases and J gave up 4 bases, with 24 bases separating them. The V gene's germline CDR1 is MDHEN and CDR2 SYDVKM. CDR3 length: 18 amino acids. For the CDR3, the DNA is TGTGCCAGCAGTTCCCTCTTCCGACAGGGAGGCGAGGCAGATACGCAGTATTTT. It yields the protein CASSSLFRQGGEADTQYF.

The chain combines TRBV7-9 with TRBJ1-5, with TRBD1 as a possible D gene (6 bases). CDR1 is SEHNR, CDR2 FQNEAQ, per germline (reference sequence). The germline V and J ends were trimmed by 1 base and 3 bases, with 19 bases remaining between them. This CDR3 region has 18 residues. The CDR3 nucleotides read TGTGCCAGCAGCTTAGTGGTGGGACCATACAGGGACAATCAGCCCCAGCATTTT. It codes for CASSLVVGPYRDNQPQHF.

The chain couples TRBV5-1 to TRBJ2-1; 9 bases line up with TRBD2. V shed 5 bases and J 4 bases; nucleotides not matched to a gene: 4. Germline V CDR1 and CDR2: SGHRS, YFSETQ. The CDR3 runs 14 residues. Here the CDR3 reads CASRLAGPYNEQFF. CDR3 bases: TGCGCCAGCAGGCTAGCGGGGCCTTACAATGAGCAGTTCTTC.

CDR3 nucleotides: TGTGCCAGCAGTTACGAGAGCGGCAATGAGCAGTTCTTC. It translates to CASSYESGNEQFF. The V gene is TRBV6-2 or TRBV6-3, the J gene TRBJ2-1, with D perhaps TRBD2 (5 bases). The CDR3 is 13 amino acids. Trimming took 2 bases from V and 6 from J, leaving 8 bases between them. Germline CDR1 and CDR2: MNHEY and SVGEGT.

The V and J genes are TRBV7-8 and TRBJ2-2; the match to TRBD2 covers 10 bases. CDR3 size: 18 residues. CDR1 and CDR2 (germline): SGHVS, FQNEAQ. V lost 1 base to trimming and J lost 0 bases; unmatched junction nucleotides: 5. The CDR3 DNA is TGTGCCAGCAGCTTAGTTGTGACTAGCGGGTCGAACACCGGGGAGCTGTTTTTT. This codes for CASSLVVTSGSNTGELFF. Filled out from reference TRBV7-8 and TRBJ2-2, the complete variable domain reads GAGVSQSPRYKVAKRGQDVALRCDPISGHVSLFWYQQALGQGPEFLTYFQNEAQLDKSGLPSDRFFAERPEGSVSTLKIQRTQQEDSAVYLCASSLVVTSGSNTGELFFGEGSRLTVL.

The CDR3 is CASSLGAGSPRVEQFF. DNA for the CDR3: TGTGCCAGCAGCCTCGGGGCGGGATCCCCCAGGGTTGAGCAGTTCTTC. The rearrangement links TRBV7-2 to TRBJ2-1, with D tentatively TRBD2 (6 bases). V gave up 5 bases and J gave up 9 bases, with 23 bases separating them. CDR1 SGHTA and CDR2 FQGNSA come from the germline V gene. This CDR3 contains 16 residues.

The CDR3 is CASSEGQGSLYEQYF. CDR3 nucleotide sequence: TGTGCCAGCAGTGAAGGTCAGGGTTCCCTCTACGAGCAGTACTTC. This sequence joins TRBV2 and TRBJ2-7; TRBD1 is a possible D gene (5 bases). The V gene lost 1 base and the J gene lost 3 bases, with 13 bases spanning the gap. There are 15 residues in the CDR3. In germline, CDR1 is SNHLY, CDR2 FYNNEI. Supplemented by reference TRBV2 and TRBJ2-7, the full variable domain reads EPEVTQTPSHQVTQMGQEVILRCVPISNHLYFYWYRQILGQKVEFLVSFYNNEISEKSEIFDDQFSVERPDGSNFTLKIRSTKLEDSAMYFCASSEGQGSLYEQYFGPGTRLTVT.

This chain joins TRBV13 and TRBJ1-5, with D possibly matching TRBD1 (5 bases). From germline, CDR1 is PRHDT and CDR2 FYEKMQ (reference sequence). The CDR3 contains 15 residues. V was clipped by 5 bases and J by 0 bases, with 11 bases between them. The CDR3 bases are TGTGCCAGCAGCCCACGACAGTATAGCAATCAGCCCCAGCATTTT. This sequence encodes CASSPRQYSNQPQHF.

V gene TRBV5-6 combines with J gene TRBJ1-1; no clear D. The V end was cut by 5 bases, the J end by 3 bases, with 14 bases between. Germline assignment: CDR1 SGHDT and CDR2 YYEEEE. This CDR3 has 14 residues. The CDR3 DNA is TGTGCCAGCAGTTGGATAACGGGATACACTGAAGCTTTCTTT. This translates into CASSWITGYTEAFF.

The V call is TRBV28, the J call TRBJ2-3; D possibly corresponds to TRBD1 (6 bases). V was trimmed by 6 bases and J by 2 bases, leaving 18 bases between them. Germline values: CDR1 MDHEN, CDR2 SYDVKM. The CDR3 contains 16 residues. CDR3 in DNA: TGTGCCAGCAGGCCTCCCCGCCAGGGGTACACAGATACGCAGTATTTT. Encoded protein: CASRPPRQGYTDTQYF.

The chain has TRBV7-2 and TRBJ2-5, with no clear D. This CDR3 region has 14 residues. Trimming cost V 4 bases and J 0 bases, with 9 bases left between them. CDR1 and CDR2 from the germline V gene are SGHTA and FQGNSA. CDR3 in DNA: TGTGCCAGCAGCTCTGGCCCGTACCAAGAGACCCAGTACTTC. Protein sequence: CASSSGPYQETQYF.